This passage covers 31 T cell receptor beta chains from one sample sequenced in a study of Ad26.COV2.S vaccination and SARS-CoV-2 variants. Profiled with immunoSEQ multiplex PCR; TCRdb holds only in-frame clones, not every one. Among some 340,000 clones, roughly 84% were seen once, and the ten largest hold less than 2%. The treatment was: roughly 18 received Ad26.COV2.S at low or high dose, single or two shots; about 5 received placebo; per-sample allocation not given. The investigators took samples on day 63 after the first vaccine or placebo injection. The source was peripheral blood, collected in a trial of Ad26.COV2.S vaccine versus placebo. The receptors were gathered from a person between 18 and 59 years old who received the Ad26.COV2.S COVID-19 vaccine or a placebo.

This rearrangement joins TRBV29-1 to TRBJ2-1; the D gene could be TRBD1 or TRBD2 (5 bases each). V dropped 2 bases and J dropped 8 bases, with 16 bases sitting between them. The V gene's germline CDR1 is SQVTM and CDR2 ANQGSEA. The CDR3 extends over 14 amino acids. This CDR3 is CSVETGTGPDEQFF. In nucleotides, the CDR3 is TGCAGCGTTGAAACCGGGACGGGCCCCGATGAGCAGTTCTTC.

This clone was observed a few times. The chain recombines TRBV20-1 with TRBJ1-5; TRBD1 agrees at 9 bases. V shed 3 bases and J 2 bases; nucleotides not matched to a gene: 11. This CDR3 has 17 amino acids. The germline V gene has CDR1 DFQATT and CDR2 SNEGSKA (reference sequence). CDR3 sequence reads: CSASSPGQGNGNQPQHF. Written as DNA, the CDR3 is TGCAGTGCTAGTTCGCCGGGACAGGGAAACGGCAATCAGCCCCAGCATTTT.

The chain couples TRBV6-1 to TRBJ1-6, with 7 positions matching TRBD1. There are 16 residues in the CDR3. The ends lost 4 bases at V and 7 bases at J; junction bases unmatched: 10. The germline CDR1 and CDR2 sequences are MNHNS and SASEGT. The CDR3 DNA follows: TGTGCCAGCAGTGGGAGGGGTGGGACAGTAAATTCACCCCTCCACTTT. Encoded protein: CASSGRGGTVNSPLHF.

This clone was counted only a few times. This chain links TRBV6-2 or TRBV6-3 with TRBJ2-7, with D possibly matching TRBD1 (5 bases). Germline CDR1 reads MNHEY; CDR2 reads SVGEGT. This CDR3 region has 13 residues. Trimming removed 5 bases from V and 0 bases from J, with 8 bases in between. The CDR3 DNA sequence: TGTGCCAGCAGTGGACATAGCTCCTACGAGCAGTACTTC. Protein sequence: CASSGHSSYEQYF.

The rearrangement links TRBV3-1 (or the pseudogene TRBV3-2) to TRBJ1-5; unclear D gene. V lost 1 base and J 1 base, leaving 20 bases between the germline ends. This CDR3 has 19 residues. From germline, CDR1 is LGHDT and CDR2 YNNKEL (reference sequence). CDR3 loop: CASSQGGGSYISSNQPQHF. The CDR3 region has the DNA TGTGCCAGCAGCCAAGGTGGTGGGTCGTACATTTCCAGCAATCAGCCCCAGCATTTT.

The chain uses TRBV2 and TRBJ2-1, with 10 positions matching TRBD2. CDR1 SNHLY and CDR2 FYNNEI come from the germline V gene. Germline trimming cut 10 bases from V and 6 bases from J; bases unmatched to any gene: 9. This CDR3 is built from 14 residues. CDR3 in DNA: TGTGCCAAAGAGCGGGGGGGCCGATCCAATGAGCAGTTCTTC. It is translated as CAKERGGRSNEQFF.

The chain recombines TRBV27 with TRBJ2-5; 9 bases agree with TRBD2. The CDR3 contains 17 residues. V was pared by 4 bases and J by 2 bases, with 11 bases of the junction left unmatched. Germline V gene lookup returns CDR1 MNHEY and CDR2 SMNVEV (reference sequence). The CDR3 reads CASSSTSLAGIQETQYF. The CDR3 DNA reads TGTGCCAGCAGTTCCACATCTCTAGCGGGGATACAAGAGACCCAGTACTTC.

This chain joins TRBV11-3 and TRBJ2-3; TRBD1 agrees at 7 bases. Germline CDR1 is SGHNT and CDR2 is YENEEA. The J segment lost 5 bases and the V segment lost 3 bases, leaving 5 bases of the junction unmatched. The CDR3 contains 14 residues. CDR3 amino acids: CASSFSSGGDTQYF. CDR3 in DNA: TGTGCCAGCAGCTTCTCGTCAGGGGGAGATACGCAGTATTTT.

This clone appeared a single time. This chain's CDR3 is CASSIPRFRGRSDEHYGYTF. The CDR3 DNA is TGTGCCAGCAGCATCCCGCGTTTCCGGGGTCGGTCCGACGAACACTATGGCTACACCTTC. This chain joins TRBV21-1 and TRBJ1-2. TRBV21-1 is listed as a pseudogene. This CDR3 is 20 amino acids long.

The rearrangement links TRBV15 to TRBJ1-1, with D uncertain. The germline CDR1 and CDR2 sequences are LNHNV and YYDKDF (reference sequence). The CDR3 extends over 12 amino acids. The V end lost 0 bases, the J end lost 7 bases, and 6 bases lay between the germline ends. The CDR3 sequence is CATSRDQHEAFF. The CDR3 nucleotides are TGTGCCACCAGCAGAGACCAACATGAAGCTTTCTTT. Using reference TRBV15 and TRBJ1-1 for the parts outside the CDR3, the full variable domain is DAMVIQNPRYQVTQFGKPVTLSCSQTLNHNVMYWYQQKSSQAPKLLFHYYDKDFNNEADTPDNFQSRRPNTSFCFLDIRSPGLGDTAMYLCATSRDQHEAFFGQGTRLTVV.

The CDR3 region is CSASSRTRMGYEQYF. CDR3 nucleotide sequence: TGCAGTGCTAGTTCCCGGACTAGGATGGGCTACGAGCAGTACTTC. The rearrangement uses TRBV20-1 and TRBJ2-7, with 7 bases matching TRBD2. The CDR3 extends over 15 amino acids. V lost 3 bases to trimming and J lost 3 bases; unmatched junction nucleotides: 11. From germline, CDR1 is DFQATT and CDR2 SNEGSKA (reference sequence).

The V and J genes are TRBV7-8 and TRBJ2-1, with TRBD2 as a possible D gene (5 bases). The CDR3 is 19 residues long. Germline V gene sequence: CDR1 SGHVS, CDR2 FQNEAQ. With 3 bases removed from V and 0 bases from J, the gap between germline ends came to 21 bases. The CDR3 DNA sequence: TGTGCCAGCAGCTTTAAAGGCGGGCCGGGCGTGAGCTCCTACAATGAGCAGTTCTTC. It translates to CASSFKGGPGVSSYNEQFF.

The rearrangement joins TRBV6-5 to TRBJ1-5; unclear D gene. Trimming pared 7 bases from V and 6 bases from J, leaving 16 bases between. This CDR3 comprises 14 residues. Germline V gene data show CDR1 as MNHEY and CDR2 as SVGAGI. This chain's CDR3 is CASKKPGSGQPQHF. The CDR3 DNA reads TGTGCCAGCAAAAAACCGGGGTCGGGTCAGCCCCAGCATTTT.

J is TRBJ1-4 and V is TRBV5-1, with 9 positions matching TRBD1. Germline trimming cut 3 bases from V and 7 bases from J; bases unmatched to any gene: 13. This CDR3 has 17 amino acids. Germline-derived CDR1 and CDR2 are SGHRS and YFSETQ. The CDR3 DNA follows: TGCGCCAGCAGCTCACAGGGGGCGCAGGATGACGGTGAAAAACTGTTTTTT. This encodes CASSSQGAQDDGEKLFF.

V and J are TRBV10-3 and TRBJ2-2, with D perhaps matching TRBD1 (6 bases). The ends were cut back, 2 bases at V and 1 base at J, with 8 bases in the middle. CDR1 is ENHRY, CDR2 SYGVKD, per germline. The CDR3 is 15 residues long. This CDR3 is CAISEGDKNTGELFF. CDR3 nucleotides: TGTGCCATCAGTGAGGGGGACAAGAACACCGGGGAGCTGTTTTTT.

This sequence joins TRBV5-5 and TRBJ1-1; TRBD1 agrees at 7 bases. The trim removed 9 bases at V and 2 bases at J, leaving 10 bases unmatched. The CDR3 extends over 14 amino acids. Germline V gene data show CDR1 as SGHKS and CDR2 as YYEKEE (reference sequence). The CDR3 spells CATEPGGANTEAFF. The CDR3 DNA follows: TGTGCCACCGAGCCAGGGGGTGCCAACACTGAAGCTTTCTTT.

The chain employs TRBV6-5 and TRBJ1-2; 7 bases are shared with TRBD1. CDR1 and CDR2 from the germline V gene are MNHEY and SVGAGI. The CDR3 is 13 amino acids. Losses at the gene ends were 5 bases for V and 8 bases for J; bases not matched to a gene: 8. The CDR3 sequence: CASSRDRKFGYTF. In DNA form, the CDR3 reads TGTGCCAGCAGTCGGGACAGAAAATTCGGCTACACCTTC.

This chain joins TRBV27 and TRBJ1-6; TRBD1 agrees at 7 bases. V lost 6 bases and J lost 0; bases outside the gene matches: 8. Germline V gene data show CDR1 as MNHEY and CDR2 as SMNVEV (reference sequence). There are 17 residues in the CDR3. The CDR3 protein is CASSRQGDSSYNSPLHF. CDR3 nucleotides: TGTGCCAGCAGCCGACAGGGAGATAGCTCCTATAATTCACCCCTCCACTTT.

This clone appeared a single time. DNA for the CDR3: TGTGCCAGCAGCCAACGACTAGCACGGGAGACCCAGTACTTC. Translated: CASSQRLARETQYF. V and J are TRBV7-2 and TRBJ2-5; 7 nucleotides match TRBD2. Trimming cost V 5 bases and J 5 bases; bases outside gene matches: 8. The CDR3 is 14 residues long. Germline V CDR1 and CDR2: SGHTA, FQGNSA.

V and J are TRBV5-4 and TRBJ1-1; D is possibly TRBD1 (5 bases). V was clipped by 4 bases and J by 1 base, with 11 bases between them. In germline, CDR1 is SGHNT, CDR2 YYREEE (reference sequence). The CDR3 is 14 amino acids. The CDR3 sequence is CASSPLGTNTEAFF. In DNA form, the CDR3 reads TGTGCCAGCAGCCCTTTAGGGACGAACACTGAAGCTTTCTTT.

The J gene is TRBJ1-1, the V gene TRBV5-6; perhaps TRBD1 as D (5 bases). Per germline, CDR1 SGHDT and CDR2 YYEEEE. Trimming pared 4 bases from V and 11 bases from J, leaving 15 bases between. This CDR3 spans 12 amino acids. This chain's CDR3 is CASSGGSPAAFF. CDR3 sequence (DNA): TGTGCCAGCAGCGGGGGGTCCCCCGCGGCTTTCTTT.

This chain links TRBV29-1 with TRBJ2-2; D is ambiguous. Germline V lookup: CDR1 SQVTM, CDR2 ANQGSEA. CDR3 size: 13 residues. The V and J ends lost 3 bases and 0 bases respectively, with 5 bases between them. The CDR3 loop reads CSVDTANTGELFF. The CDR3 DNA sequence: TGCAGCGTTGACACAGCGAACACCGGGGAGCTGTTTTTT.

This chain links TRBV5-1 with TRBJ1-2; TRBD1 agrees at 8 bases. V shed 0 bases and J 3 bases; nucleotides not matched to a gene: 7. CDR1 SGHRS and CDR2 YFSETQ come from the germline V gene. The CDR3 consists of 16 residues. The CDR3 nucleotides are TGCGCCAGCAGCTTGGGGACAGGGTGGCGAGACTATGGCTACACCTTC. This codes for CASSLGTGWRDYGYTF. Looking up the rest from reference TRBV5-1 and TRBJ1-2 gives the full variable domain: KAGVTQTPRYLIKTRGQQVTLSCSPISGHRSVSWYQQTPGQGLQFLFEYFSETQRNKGNFPGRFSGRQFSNSRSEMNVSTLELGDSALYLCASSLGTGWRDYGYTFGSGTRLTVV.

The chain recombines TRBV5-4 with TRBJ1-2; D might be TRBD1 (5 bases). Germline V gene sequence: CDR1 SGHNT, CDR2 YYREEE (reference sequence). Trimming took 2 bases from V and 7 from J, leaving 9 bases between them. There are 12 residues in the CDR3. This CDR3 is CASSLTQGGYTF. CDR3 bases: TGTGCCAGCAGCTTAACCCAGGGTGGCTACACCTTC. The full variable domain, with the rest looked up from reference TRBV5-4 and TRBJ1-2, is ETGVTQSPTHLIKTRGQQVTLRCSSQSGHNTVSWYQQALGQGPQFIFQYYREEENGRGNFPPRFSGLQFPNYSSELNVNALELDDSALYLCASSLTQGGYTFGSGTRLTVV.

The chain has TRBV5-8 and TRBJ1-3; no reliable D call. Between the trimmed V and J ends, which lost 0 bases and 1 base, there was a span of 8 bases. Germline V gene lookup returns CDR1 SGHTS and CDR2 YDEGEE. CDR3 length equals 15 residues. The CDR3 DNA follows: TGTGCCAGCAGCTTGGATCCGGGATCTGGAAACACCATATATTTT. Its protein is CASSLDPGSGNTIYF.

This sequence joins TRBV18 and TRBJ2-3; no definite D call. Per germline, CDR1 KGHSH and CDR2 LQKENI. CDR3 length: 13 amino acids. With 2 bases removed from V and 2 bases from J, the gap between germline ends came to 5 bases. The CDR3 DNA follows: TGTGCCAGCTCACCAGACCTCACAGATACGCAGTATTTT. Translation: CASSPDLTDTQYF.

J is TRBJ2-3 and V is TRBV5-6; the D call may be TRBD1 or TRBD2 (5 bases each). Trimming cost V 4 bases and J 2 bases, with 11 bases left between them. Germline CDR1 is SGHDT and CDR2 is YYEEEE. The CDR3 contains 14 residues. CDR3 nucleotides: TGTGCCAGCAGCCTCGGGACCCTCACAGATACGCAGTATTTT. Its protein product is CASSLGTLTDTQYF.

This clone was seen just once. The CDR3 DNA follows: TGTGCCAGCAGCATGATGGGTGGGCCCCAGCATTTT. This gives the protein CASSMMGGPQHF. The rearrangement links TRBV7-9 to TRBJ1-5; D remains unclear. The V and J ends lost 5 bases and 9 bases respectively, with 11 bases between them. The V gene's germline CDR1 is SEHNR and CDR2 FQNEAQ (reference sequence). The CDR3 covers 12 residues.

The CDR3 DNA follows: TGTGCCTGGAGTATGGGGGAGACCCAGTACTTC. It yields the protein CAWSMGETQYF. J is TRBJ2-5 and V is TRBV30; no reliable D call. The CDR3 is 11 amino acids. Per germline, CDR1 GTSNPN and CDR2 SVGIG (reference sequence). With 2 bases removed from V and 5 bases from J, the gap between germline ends came to 6 bases.

V gene TRBV9 combines with J gene TRBJ1-2; the D gene is possibly TRBD1 (6 bases). Trimming cost V 3 bases and J 2 bases, with 11 bases left between them. CDR3 length: 14 amino acids. The V gene's germline CDR1 is SGDLS and CDR2 YYNGEE. The CDR3 spells CASSAGQHNYGYTF. CDR3 nucleotides: TGTGCCAGCAGCGCGGGACAACACAACTATGGCTACACCTTC.

This chain joins TRBV4-3 and TRBJ2-3, with D perhaps matching TRBD2 (5 bases). V was trimmed by 3 bases and J by 2 bases, leaving 15 bases between them. Looked up from germline, CDR1 is LGHNA and CDR2 is YSLEER. CDR3 length: 16 amino acids. CDR3 sequence reads: CASSQDWVGNTDTQYF. The CDR3 region has the DNA TGCGCCAGCAGCCAGGACTGGGTGGGAAACACAGATACGCAGTATTTT.